The rows below give T cell receptor beta chains drawn from one sample of a study of T cell repertoires and Cas9 in healthy adults. Some clones are missing from TCRdb's copy, which holds only in-frame ones; the method was immunoSEQ multiplex PCR. This table holds about 24,000 clones, more than 75% found once. Sample: CD4+ effector T cells (CD127+, CD25-, CD137-, CD154-) from PBMCs; culture status not recorded. These receptors were collected from a human donor in good health. Each CDR3 is given with its conserved first and last residue. The D gene is left open where the match is weak. The size entry is marked missing in some rows and otherwise reads once, few, many or a size class.

clone_size j_call v_call d_call cdr3_aa cdr3_nt
. TRBJ2-3 TRBV11-2 TRBD1 CASSLTGQGTDTQYF TGTGCCAGCAGCTTGACGGGACAGGGGACAGATACGCAGTATTTT
once TRBJ1-1 TRBV5-5 . CASSFQRGPPNTEAFF TGTGCCAGCAGCTTCCAGAGGGGACCACCGAACACTGAAGCTTTCTTT
once TRBJ2-5 TRBV11-3 . CASSLMGEETQYF TGTGCCAGCAGCTTGATGGGGGAAGAGACCCAGTACTTC
. TRBJ2-5 TRBV30 . CAWSGRAQAEETQYF TGTGCCTGGAGTGGGAGGGCGCAGGCCGAAGAGACCCAGTACTTC
. TRBJ2-2 TRBV7-9 TRBD1 CASSPSRTGVTGELFF TGTGCCAGCAGCCCATCAAGGACAGGGGTCACCGGGGAGCTGTTTTTT
. TRBJ2-5 TRBV5-1 . CASSLRGGGETQYF TGCGCCAGCAGCTTGAGGGGGGGTGGAGAGACCCAGTACTTC
few TRBJ2-1 TRBV6-5 . CASSYLNEQFF TGTGCCAGCAGTTACCTAAATGAGCAGTTCTTC
. TRBJ1-1 TRBV5-1 . CASSLGNRPNTEAFF TGCGCCAGCAGCTTGGGTAACAGGCCGAACACTGAAGCTTTCTTT
. TRBJ1-1 TRBV2 TRBD1 CASSSQGARTEAFF TGTGCCAGCAGTTCACAGGGGGCAAGGACTGAAGCTTTCTTT
. TRBJ1-6 TRBV6-4 . CASSDSGGRNNSPLHF TGTGCCAGCAGTGACTCGGGGGGACGGAATAATTCACCCCTCCACTTT
. TRBJ2-3 TRBV29-1 . CSVESEITDTQYF TGCAGCGTTGAGAGCGAGATCACAGATACGCAGTATTTT
once TRBJ2-6 TRBV7-9 . CASSPRDGGSGANVLTF TGTGCCAGCAGCCCCCGGGATGGAGGGAGTGGGGCCAACGTCCTGACTTTC
. TRBJ2-5 TRBV9 . CASSLADSQETQYF TGTGCCAGCAGCCTAGCGGACAGTCAAGAGACCCAGTACTTC
. TRBJ1-1 TRBV5-6 . CASSLYTANTEAFF TGTGCCAGCAGCTTGTACACGGCGAACACTGAAGCTTTCTTT
. TRBJ2-1 TRBV11-2 . CASSWTVRSSYNEQFF TGTGCCAGCAGCTGGACGGTGAGGAGCTCCTACAATGAGCAGTTCTTC
. TRBJ1-1 TRBV28 . CASSLSYREAFF TGTGCCAGCAGTTTATCCTACAGGGAAGCTTTCTTT
. TRBJ1-2 TRBV7-7 . CASVTGDYGYTF TGTGCTTCTGTGACAGGCGACTATGGCTACACCTTC
. TRBJ2-3 TRBV6-6 . CASSYYVNYGTDTQYF TGTGCCAGCAGTTACTATGTTAATTACGGCACAGATACGCAGTATTTT
. TRBJ1-5 TRBV6-1 TRBD1 CASSESGGGNQPQHF TGTGCCAGCAGTGAATCAGGGGGCGGCAATCAGCCCCAGCATTTT
. TRBJ2-3 TRBV9 . CASSVSRSTDTQYF TGTGCCAGCAGCGTAAGTAGGAGCACAGATACGCAGTATTTT
. TRBJ1-2 TRBV5-5 TRBD1 CASSLVKGGLYGYTF TGTGCCAGCAGCTTGGTAAAAGGGGGCCTTTATGGCTACACCTTC
. TRBJ1-6 TRBV6-5 . CASSRVHPNSPLHF TGTGCCAGCAGTAGGGTTCACCCTAATTCACCCCTCCACTTT
. TRBJ2-1 TRBV11-3 . CASSGPPGRNEQFF TGTGCCAGCAGCGGGCCCCCCGGCCGCAATGAGCAGTTCTTC
. TRBJ1-1 TRBV10-3 . CAISDRGLNTEAFF TGTGCCATCAGTGATCGAGGGTTGAACACTGAAGCTTTCTTT
. TRBJ1-1 TRBV9 TRBD1 CASSAPLPDRHENTEAFF TGTGCCAGCAGCGCACCCCTACCGGACAGGCACGAAAACACTGAAGCTTTCTTT
. TRBJ2-1 TRBV27 . CASRNPGGKSYNEQFF TGTGCCAGCAGGAATCCCGGGGGAAAGTCCTACAATGAGCAGTTCTTC
. TRBJ2-2 TRBV10-3 TRBD1 CAISDKGAPTGELFF TGTGCCATCAGTGACAAGGGGGCGCCCACCGGGGAGCTGTTTTTT
. TRBJ2-5 TRBV11-2 . CASSLGREETQYF TGTGCCAGCAGCTTAGGGAGGGAAGAGACCCAGTACTTC
. TRBJ2-5 TRBV7-6 . CASSLGFDVETQYF TGTGCCAGCAGCTTAGGTTTCGATGTGGAGACCCAGTACTTC
. TRBJ1-5 TRBV6-1 TRBD1 CASSEGGGRGVGQPQHF TGTGCCAGCAGTGAAGGAGGGGGCCGGGGGGTTGGTCAGCCCCAGCATTTT
. TRBJ1-1 TRBV28 . CASSLFQGSSEAFF TGTGCCAGCAGTTTATTTCAGGGATCATCGGAAGCTTTCTTT
few TRBJ1-1 TRBV29-1 . CSPRRASNTEAFF TGCAGCCCGCGAAGGGCCTCGAACACTGAAGCTTTCTTT
. TRBJ2-5 TRBV5-4 . CASSGSGRGETQYF TGTGCCAGCAGCGGATCAGGGCGAGGGGAGACCCAGTACTTC
. TRBJ1-5 TRBV19 . CASNGGNSNQPQHF TGTGCCAGTAACGGAGGGAATAGCAATCAGCCCCAGCATTTT
. TRBJ2-7 TRBV14 . CASSDYEQYF TGTGCCAGCAGTGACTACGAGCAGTACTTC
. TRBJ1-5 TRBV5-1 TRBD1 CASSPDTGGNQPQHF TGCGCCAGCAGCCCCGACACAGGGGGTAATCAGCCCCAGCATTTT
once TRBJ2-4 TRBV7-2 . CASSLQGIAKNIQYF TGTGCCAGCAGCTTGCAGGGGATAGCCAAAAACATTCAGTACTTC
once TRBJ2-3 TRBV7-3 TRBD2 CASSLTRGGPDTQYF TGTGCCAGCAGCTTAACGCGGGGGGGACCAGATACGCAGTATTTT
few TRBJ1-1 TRBV19 . CASSPLGTEAFF TGTGCCAGTAGTCCGTTAGGCACTGAAGCTTTCTTT
few TRBJ2-2 TRBV7-9 . CASSQRAGELFF TGTGCCAGCAGCCAAAGGGCCGGGGAGCTGTTTTTT
. TRBJ2-7 TRBV2 . CASSETSNSSYEQYF TGTGCCAGCAGTGAAACTTCCAATAGCTCCTACGAGCAGTACTTC
. TRBJ2-2 TRBV7-2 . CASSRWGFGDTGELFF TGTGCCAGCAGCCGTTGGGGGTTCGGGGACACCGGGGAGCTGTTTTTT
. TRBJ2-5 TRBV9 . CASSVGVGLGETQYF TGTGCCAGCAGCGTAGGTGTGGGGCTGGGGGAGACCCAGTACTTC
. TRBJ1-2 TRBV6-1 . CASSGSPGGYGYTF TGTGCCAGCAGTGGATCTCCAGGTGGCTATGGCTACACCTTC
. TRBJ2-5 TRBV7-9 . CASSPRATQETQYF TGTGCCAGCAGCCCCAGAGCTACCCAAGAGACCCAGTACTTC
once TRBJ2-7 TRBV6-1 . CASLPTGFDEQYF TGTGCCAGCCTCCCTACAGGGTTTGACGAGCAGTACTTC
. TRBJ2-6 TRBV9 TRBD2 CASSVLSGGNTGANVLTF TGTGCCAGCAGCGTACTCAGCGGGGGTAATACTGGGGCCAACGTCCTGACTTTC
. TRBJ1-1 TRBV11-2 . CASRPISGRSNTEAFF TGTGCCAGCAGGCCAATCTCGGGCAGATCGAACACTGAAGCTTTCTTT
. TRBJ2-3 TRBV5-6 TRBD2 CASSLYFLAVSTDTQYF TGTGCCAGCAGCTTGTACTTTCTAGCGGTTAGCACAGATACGCAGTATTTT
once TRBJ2-7 TRBV19 . CASSQSGRSSYEQYF TGTGCCAGTAGTCAATCCGGGAGAAGCTCCTACGAGCAGTACTTC
. TRBJ2-7 TRBV19 . CASSMASSARDYEQYF TGTGCCAGTAGTATGGCCTCATCAGCGCGGGACTACGAGCAGTACTTC
. TRBJ1-1 TRBV11-2 . CASAERHNPEAFF TGTGCCAGCGCGGAAAGACACAACCCTGAAGCTTTCTTT
. TRBJ2-2 TRBV13 . CASKKVGTGELFF TGTGCCAGCAAAAAGGTGGGGACCGGGGAGCTGTTTTTT
. TRBJ1-4 TRBV6-1 . CASSPGATNEKLFF TGTGCCAGCAGCCCAGGTGCAACTAATGAAAAACTGTTTTTT
. TRBJ1-3 TRBV9 . CASSFGASSGNTIYF TGTGCCAGCAGCTTCGGGGCCAGCTCTGGAAACACCATATATTTT
. TRBJ1-1 TRBV7-9 TRBD1 CASRFHLNRGGNTEAFF TGTGCCAGCAGGTTCCACCTTAACAGGGGAGGGAACACTGAAGCTTTCTTT